The TCR beta chain described here comes from a study of T cells in Graves' hyperthyroidism and ophthalmopathy. Researchers amplified the TCR beta CDR3 regions from RNA transcripts. Carried out on the TCR CDR3, a first-round RT-PCR used the HTBI primer set. TCRdb called the multiplex PCR reads again in MiXCR, with one record for every CDR3 protein. The top ten hold 7.7% of the sample, which has fewer than 550,000 distinct CDR3 sequences, 15% to 18% seen once. CDR1 SGHRS and CDR2 YFSETQ come from the germline V gene. Unmatched junction bases numbered 8, after V lost 2 bases and J lost 1 base. The CDR3 consists of 16 residues. Over 18 months, lack of ophthalmopathy progression marked Graves' hyperthyroidism as stable. Patients with uncontrolled infections, other autoimmune diseases, pregnancy or lactation were excluded. This clonotype was recorded many times.

This rearrangement joins TRBV5-1 to TRBJ2-5; 7 bases agree with TRBD1. This receptor was obtained from a woman under 30 with Graves' hyperthyroidism. The source material was blood. The CDR3 nucleotides read TGCGCCAGCAGCTTAGGTGGACAGGCCCCCCAAGAGACCCAGTACTTC. Translated: CASSLGGQAPQETQYF.